Listed below are T cell receptor beta chains from one sample, sequenced in a study of T cell repertoires in cytomegalovirus infection. Using its own MiXCR run on the reads, TCRdb lists one record per CDR3 protein. Among about 740,000 distinct CDR3 sequences, about a third were seen once, and the ten largest hold about 2.8%. The source material was PBMCs. The receptors come from a human donor in good health (CMV status not recorded). Some clones in this sample may be carry-over from other donors' samples. Both conserved end residues are part of each CDR3.

TRBV6-1,TRBJ1-6,CASSRDGNNSPLHF
TRBV28,TRBJ2-3,CASSWDSSGDTQYF
TRBV20-1,TRBJ2-3,CSARDISGGPDTQYF
TRBV11-1,TRBJ2-3,CASSQRLAGGRGTDTQYF
TRBV11-2,TRBJ2-3,CASSPRSGSTDTQYF
TRBV7-4,TRBJ2-1,CASSLDKSGRNEQFF
TRBV28,TRBJ2-7,CASSTGPGSGEQYF
TRBV7-2,TRBJ1-4,CASSLPVEDMGEKLFF
TRBV29-1,TRBJ1-6,CSVSNQANSPLHF
TRBV7-6,TRBJ1-5,CASSLQPPQGNGQPQHF
TRBV6-8,TRBJ2-1,CASSYVAGGRVRNEQFF
TRBV28,TRBJ2-3,CSSTQPDLDTQYF
TRBV7-8,TRBJ2-7,CASSPKPGTGTYEQYF
TRBV12-3/TRBV12-4,TRBJ2-5,CASSPGGTQYF
TRBV7-9,TRBJ2-2,CASSLTGTGARRGTGELFF
TRBV7-9,TRBJ2-1,CASSGVGGEEQFF
TRBV5-1,TRBJ1-6,CASSYDSRNSPLHF
TRBV7-2,TRBJ1-6,CASSPVGGPTRTLHF
TRBV28,TRBJ1-4,CASRGQTGNNEKLFF
TRBV7-8,TRBJ2-2,CASSLRTKAGELFF
TRBV6-1,TRBJ2-1,CASSYNIRGRSGDEQFF
TRBV5-1,TRBJ1-1,CASSFEVGTTEAFF
TRBV5-1,TRBJ2-7,CASSSGRQGGLLDEQYF
TRBV4-1,TRBJ1-5,CASSQARGAEQPQHF
TRBV2,TRBJ1-4,CASSSSPKPGQGGEKLFF
TRBV4-2,TRBJ2-5,CASSQDQKETQYF
TRBV20-1,TRBJ2-6,CSARDLGAGAASGANVLTF
TRBV27,TRBJ1-2,CASSFRQGAIPNYGYTF
TRBV7-6,TRBJ2-5,CASSLEYPSGEQETQYF
TRBV23-1,TRBJ1-4,CASSQSDQGVEKLFF
TRBV5-4,TRBJ1-2,CASSLETALGYTF
TRBV20-1,TRBJ2-3,CSAREMVPAKQYF
TRBV11-2,TRBJ1-4,CASSLVSGKLFF
TRBV19,TRBJ2-3,CASIMGGGTDTQYF
TRBV19,TRBJ2-2,CASRQGPNTGELFF
TRBV28,TRBJ2-1,CASSPPPAGGLYNEQFF
TRBV6-6,TRBJ2-7,CASSNSFEGVNEQYF
TRBV11-2,TRBJ1-2,CASSKGVTDGYTF
TRBV28,TRBJ1-4,CASSPTGGPPSGEKLFF
TRBV7-2,TRBJ2-3,CASSLGRNTDTQYF
TRBV11-3,TRBJ2-1,CASSTSQVDNEQFF
TRBV12-3/TRBV12-4,TRBJ2-3,CASGSGGRYSTDTQYF
TRBV29-1,TRBJ2-7,CSVGEGAYEQYF
TRBV6-6,TRBJ2-1,CASMGNIYNEQFF
TRBV27,TRBJ2-7,CASKGGTYTYEQYF
TRBV6-1,TRBJ1-1,CASINGRGRKTEAFF
TRBV24-1,TRBJ2-5,CATSYPAAGGQETQYF
TRBV28,TRBJ2-3,CARSSPGLRERDTQYF
TRBV12-3/TRBV12-4,TRBJ2-3,CASLPSGRRDTQYF
TRBV29-1,TRBJ1-2,CSVLTGEGGYTF
TRBV28,TRBJ1-4,CASSHSQGREEKLFF
TRBV5-1,TRBJ2-4,CASSLSDTKGNIQYF
TRBV28,TRBJ1-2,CASSFGGRFYGYTF
TRBV27,TRBJ2-7,CASSLSRGLEQYF